These 12 T cell receptor beta chains originate from one sample sequenced in a study of T cell responses to AZD1222 COVID-19 vaccine. Using immunoSEQ multiplex PCR, the repertoire was profiled, and TCRdb retains in-frame clones only, with some absent. The sample has some 140,000 clones; approximately 93% are singletons. The source material was peripheral blood, sampled on day 0 of AZD1222 vaccination. The receptors shown here come from an adult in good health.

V and J are TRBV2 and TRBJ1-2; a weak D match, TRBD1 (5 bases). Germline loops: CDR1 SNHLY, CDR2 FYNNEI. The CDR3 covers 15 residues. Trimming removed 7 bases from V and 6 bases from J, with 21 bases in between. In DNA form, the CDR3 reads TGTGCCAGCACTGGAGGTCCGGACACCCTCAATGGCTACACCTTC. Amino acids: CASTGGPDTLNGYTF.

The chain employs TRBV5-6 and TRBJ1-6, with 9 positions matching TRBD1. This CDR3 is built from 15 residues. The trim removed 4 bases at V and 10 bases at J, leaving 9 bases unmatched. Germline CDR1 and CDR2: SGHDT and YYEEEE. The CDR3, as DNA: TGTGCCAGCAGCCGGGGCACAGGGGGCGGATCACCCCTCCACTTT. This encodes CASSRGTGGGSPLHF.

The chain couples TRBV6-2 or TRBV6-3 to TRBJ2-1, with 11 bases lining up with TRBD2. The trim removed 6 bases at V and 4 bases at J, leaving 2 bases unmatched. CDR3 length equals 14 residues. Germline CDR1 MNHEY, CDR2 SVGEGT. CDR3 DNA sequence: TGTGCCAGCAGCGTAGCGGGAGGGTACAATGAGCAGTTCTTC. Translating gives CASSVAGGYNEQFF.

This sequence joins TRBV19 and TRBJ2-2, with TRBD2 identical over 7 bases. The V segment lost 7 bases and the J segment 4 bases; nucleotides outside the gene matches: 3. The CDR3 loop spans 13 amino acids. Looked up from germline, CDR1 is LNHDA and CDR2 is SQIVND (reference sequence). CDR3 in DNA: TGTGCCAGTAACGAGCGGGGCACCGGGGAGCTGTTTTTT. Residues: CASNERGTGELFF.

A word on this clone: Distinct nucleotide sequences in the sample also encode this CDR3. The chain carries TRBV12-3 or TRBV12-4 and TRBJ1-1; D is uncertain. CDR3 length: 13 amino acids. V was pared by 0 bases and J by 4 bases, with 6 bases between. This chain's CDR3 is CASSLARGTEAFF. Here the CDR3 DNA reads TGTGCCAGCAGTTTAGCCCGGGGCACTGAAGCTTTCTTT.

The chain links TRBV11-2 to TRBJ2-4; tentatively, D is TRBD2 (5 bases). Germline CDR1 and CDR2: SGHAT and FQNNGV. The CDR3 runs 16 residues. The V and J ends lost 3 bases and 2 bases respectively, with 14 bases between them. The CDR3 DNA follows: TGTGCCAGCAGCTTGGAAATCGGAGGAACCAAAAACATTCAGTACTTC. Residues: CASSLEIGGTKNIQYF.

The chain recombines TRBV7-6 with TRBJ2-1; 10 bases are shared with TRBD2. From germline, CDR1 is SGHVS and CDR2 FNYEAQ. V lost 4 bases, J lost 4 bases, and 4 bases stayed unmatched. This CDR3 has 15 amino acids. CDR3 sequence reads: CASSSGTSVYNEQFF. CDR3 bases: TGTGCCAGCAGCTCCGGGACTAGCGTTTACAATGAGCAGTTCTTC.

The chain links TRBV15 to TRBJ2-1; the D gene is possibly TRBD2 (6 bases). This CDR3 comprises 17 residues. With 1 base removed from V and 6 bases from J, the gap between germline ends came to 19 bases. From germline, CDR1 is LNHNV and CDR2 YYDKDF (reference sequence). This chain's CDR3 is CATSRVGGEQVRNEQFF. Written as DNA, the CDR3 is TGTGCCACCAGCAGAGTCGGGGGTGAACAGGTGCGCAATGAGCAGTTCTTC. The full variable domain, rest sourced from reference TRBV15 and TRBJ2-1, is DAMVIQNPRYQVTQFGKPVTLSCSQTLNHNVMYWYQQKSSQAPKLLFHYYDKDFNNEADTPDNFQSRRPNTSFCFLDIRSPGLGDTAMYLCATSRVGGEQVRNEQFFGPGTRLTVL.

This chain links TRBV28 with TRBJ1-1; D unresolved. Germline lookup yields CDR1 MDHEN and CDR2 SYDVKM. Trimming took off 6 bases at V and 5 bases at J, with 7 bases between the two ends. This CDR3 region has 11 residues. The CDR3 protein is CASSRSTEAFF. The CDR3 nucleotides read TGTGCCAGCAGCCGGAGTACTGAAGCTTTCTTT.

This clone was observed a few times. V gene TRBV15 combines with J gene TRBJ2-5; 7 nucleotides align to TRBD2. The CDR3 has 17 amino acids. CDR1 is LNHNV, CDR2 YYDKDF, per germline (reference sequence). The J segment lost 4 bases and the V segment lost 2 bases, leaving 13 bases of the junction unmatched. The CDR3 nucleotides are TGTGCCACCAGCAGAAAGGCTAGCGGCAGACGGGGAGAGACCCAGTACTTC. It codes for CATSRKASGRRGETQYF.

This chain joins TRBV3-1 (or the pseudogene TRBV3-2) and TRBJ1-4; D ambiguous. Trimming left V 6 bases short and J 7 bases short, with 12 bases between. This CDR3 has 13 amino acids. The germline gives CDR1 LGHDT, CDR2 YNNKEL (reference sequence). The CDR3 DNA sequence: TGTGCCAGCAGTCTCCTAGCAGGTGAAAAACTGTTTTTT. This gives the protein CASSLLAGEKLFF.

V usage is TRBV12-3 or TRBV12-4 and J usage is TRBJ2-1; no firm D call. The CDR3 is 12 residues long. V gave up 6 bases and J gave up 5 bases, with 8 bases separating them. The CDR3 region has the DNA TGTGCCAGCAGAGGTTACGACAATGAGCAGTTCTTC. Translation: CASRGYDNEQFF.